This TCR beta chain stems from a study of T cells after yellow fever vaccination. This clonotype was found a few times. TCRdb re-derived calls from the 5' RACE reads in MiXCR, one entry per CDR3 protein. Among a few hundred thousand distinct CDR3 sequences listed, less than 20% were seen once. Germline loops: CDR1 MNHEY, CDR2 SVGAGI. V lost 0 bases and J lost 6, with 14 bases in between. The CDR3 runs to 15 residues. Sequenced material: PBMCs, taken 15 days after the yellow fever booster vaccination. The chain is built from TRBV6-5 and TRBJ1-2, with D perhaps matching TRBD1 (6 bases). This sequence was found in a man under 40 who received the YFV17D yellow fever vaccine. The CDR3 spells CASSYSSRGSDGYTF. The CDR3 nucleotides are TGTGCCAGCAGTTACTCGAGTAGGGGGAGTGATGGCTACACCTTC.